The 31 T cell receptor beta chains below all came from one sample that was sequenced in a study of shared clonotypes between healthy human individuals. Generated by immunoSEQ multiplex PCR, the TCRdb table keeps only in-frame clones and is missing some. Of about 490,000 clones listed, about 72% are singletons. Sequencing used PBMCs. These receptor sequences come from a woman between 40 and 50 years old in good health. Some clones in this sample may be carry-over from other donors' samples.

V is TRBV27 and J is TRBJ1-4; D is perhaps TRBD1 (5 bases). V was shortened by 6 bases and J by 0 bases, with 17 bases between the two germline ends. Germline CDR1 and CDR2: MNHEY and SMNVEV (reference sequence). The CDR3 length is 17 residues. This CDR3 is CASSPWRGTSTNEKLFF. CDR3 nucleotide sequence: TGTGCCAGCAGCCCCTGGCGGGGGACCTCAACTAATGAAAAACTGTTTTTT.

This chain joins TRBV21-1 and TRBJ2-7; no check of the table's D call, TRBD2, against the DNA was made. TRBV21-1 corresponds to a pseudogene. The CDR3 runs to 14 residues. This CDR3 reads CASMSCSGPYEQYF. In DNA, the CDR3 is TGTGCCAGCATGAGTTGTAGCGGCCCCTACGAGCAGTACTTC.

The chain combines TRBV5-4 with TRBJ2-3; TRBD2 agrees at 11 bases. Germline assignment: CDR1 SGHNT and CDR2 YYREEE (reference sequence). The CDR3 runs 16 residues. Trimming took 4 bases from V and 6 from J; bases not matched to a gene: 10. The CDR3 region is CASSPVAGGPLDTQYF. The DNA for the CDR3 is TGTGCCAGCAGCCCAGTAGCGGGAGGGCCATTGGATACGCAGTATTTT.

The rearrangement joins TRBV29-1 to TRBJ1-1; D gene unclear. The length of the CDR3 is 14 residues. The germline V gene encodes CDR1 SQVTM and CDR2 ANQGSEA. V was cut by 3 bases and J by 3 bases, with 14 bases left in between. The CDR3 reads CSVDFSGSDTEAFF. DNA for the CDR3: TGCAGCGTTGACTTCTCGGGGTCGGACACTGAAGCTTTCTTT. Complete variable domain (other parts from reference TRBV29-1 and TRBJ1-1): SAVISQKPSRDICQRGTSLTIQCQVDSQVTMMFWYRQQPGQSLTLIATANQGSEATYESGFVIDKFPISRPNLTFSTLTVSNMSPEDSSIYLCSVDFSGSDTEAFFGQGTRLTVV.

V and J are TRBV6-4 and TRBJ2-3; TRBD2 is a possible D gene (6 bases). The V end lost 5 bases, the J end lost 2 bases, and 11 bases lay between the germline ends. The CDR3 length is 14 residues. Germline assignment: CDR1 MRHNA and CDR2 SNTAGT. CDR3 loop: CASSTGAPTDTQYF. CDR3 nucleotides: TGTGCCAGCAGTACGGGAGCCCCCACAGATACGCAGTATTTT.

V gene TRBV7-8 combines with J gene TRBJ2-5, with a tentative D call TRBD2 (5 bases). The CDR3 runs to 15 residues. Trimming removed 1 base from V and 1 base from J, with 10 bases in between. The germline CDR1 and CDR2 sequences are SGHVS and FQNEAQ. The CDR3 sequence is CASSLVRAPQETQYF. CDR3 nucleotide sequence: TGTGCCAGCAGCTTAGTGAGGGCCCCCCAAGAGACCCAGTACTTC.

This chain links TRBV28 with TRBJ2-1; D remains unclear. CDR1 and CDR2 (germline): MDHEN, SYDVKM. CDR3 length: 11 amino acids. V was clipped by 8 bases and J by 8 bases, with 10 bases between them. Here the CDR3 DNA reads TGTGCCAGCCGGGCCCCCGATGAGCAGTTCTTC. Its protein is CASRAPDEQFF.

The V call is TRBV6-5, the J call TRBJ2-7, with 9 nucleotides matching TRBD1. With 6 bases clipped from V and 5 bases from J, the junction kept 11 bases outside the gene matches. CDR3 length: 15 residues. CDR1 is MNHEY, CDR2 SVGAGI, per germline. This chain's CDR3 is CASRSTGGERHEQYF. CDR3 coding DNA: TGTGCCAGCAGATCCACAGGGGGCGAAAGACACGAGCAGTACTTC.

The rearrangement joins TRBV19 to TRBJ1-4, with D unresolved. CDR1 is LNHDA and CDR2 is SQIVND in the germline V gene (reference sequence). V was cut by 7 bases and J by 0 bases, with 12 bases left in between. The CDR3 totals 15 residues. As DNA, the CDR3 is TGTGCCAGTACCAGGAGCGGCGCAACTAATGAAAAACTGTTTTTT. This gives the protein CASTRSGATNEKLFF.

This chain joins TRBV7-8 and TRBJ2-1; D is unresolved. The CDR3 has 12 amino acids. V lost 1 base and J lost 5, with 3 bases in between. CDR1 and CDR2 (germline): SGHVS, FQNEAQ. The CDR3 DNA reads TGTGCCAGCAGCTTAGTTGACAATGAGCAGTTCTTC. Encoded protein: CASSLVDNEQFF.

The V call is TRBV9, the J call TRBJ2-5, with 10 bases fitting TRBD1. V dropped 2 bases and J dropped 4; count of bases not matched to a gene: 2. Germline V CDR1 and CDR2: SGDLS, YYNGEE. CDR3 length: 14 amino acids. CDR3 region: CASSVTGGGETQYF. As DNA, the CDR3 is TGTGCCAGCAGCGTGACAGGGGGCGGAGAGACCCAGTACTTC.

The V and J genes are TRBV7-8 and TRBJ2-1; D remains ambiguous. The CDR3 is made up of 14 amino acids. The germline gives CDR1 SGHVS, CDR2 FQNEAQ. V was cut by 0 bases and J by 1 base, with 4 bases left in between. The CDR3 reads CASSLAGSYNEQFF. CDR3 bases: TGTGCCAGCAGCTTAGCGGGTTCCTACAATGAGCAGTTCTTC.

This sequence joins TRBV6-1 and TRBJ2-4; 11 bases are shared with TRBD2. V shed 4 bases and J 15 bases; nucleotides not matched to a gene: 11. This CDR3 region has 14 residues. Germline V gives CDR1 MNHNS, CDR2 SASEGT. CDR3 in amino acids: CASSVSGTSGQLYF. In nucleotides, the CDR3 is TGTGCCAGCAGTGTATCCGGGACTAGCGGCCAGCTGTACTTC.

This sequence joins TRBV6-1 and TRBJ2-2; 8 bases line up with TRBD2. This CDR3 is 16 amino acids long. CDR1 and CDR2 (germline): MNHNS, SASEGT. The V segment lost 4 bases and the J segment 3 bases; nucleotides outside the gene matches: 7. CDR3 region: CASSGAAGADTGELFF. For the CDR3, the DNA is TGTGCCAGCAGTGGGGCAGCGGGAGCCGACACCGGGGAGCTGTTTTTT.

The chain has TRBV30 and TRBJ2-7; 10 bases are shared with TRBD1. There are 15 residues in the CDR3. Germline CDR1 GTSNPN, CDR2 SVGIG (reference sequence). Losses at the gene ends were 7 bases for V and 1 base for J; bases not matched to a gene: 10. This CDR3 reads CASQGTGATSYEQYF. In nucleotides, the CDR3 is TGTGCCTCGCAAGGGACAGGGGCGACGTCCTACGAGCAGTACTTC.

This clone is a singleton in its sample. This chain links TRBV2 with TRBJ1-1; 8 bases align to TRBD1. Trimming removed 6 bases from V and 6 bases from J; junction bases left unmatched: 6. Per germline, CDR1 SNHLY and CDR2 FYNNEI. The CDR3 has 13 residues. The CDR3 DNA follows: TGTGCCAGCAGCACCGACAGGGGAGCTGAAGCTTTCTTT. Encoded protein: CASSTDRGAEAFF.

This clone has just one count. V and J are TRBV6-1 and TRBJ2-1; D gene unclear. Per germline, CDR1 MNHNS and CDR2 SASEGT. Trimming left V 6 bases short and J 5 bases short, with 14 bases between. This CDR3 is 14 amino acids long. CDR3 in DNA: TGTGCCAGCAGGGCGACTCATTCCAACAATGAGCAGTTCTTC. Protein sequence: CASRATHSNNEQFF.

This clone appeared once. The chain combines TRBV28 with TRBJ1-4; TRBD1 matches 8 bases. Trimming cost V 5 bases and J 8 bases; bases outside gene matches: 10. Germline CDR1 and CDR2: MDHEN and SYDVKM. The CDR3 has 15 residues. The CDR3 loop is CASSGETGVWEKLFF. DNA for the CDR3: TGTGCCAGCAGTGGGGAGACAGGGGTGTGGGAAAAACTGTTTTTT.

This chain links TRBV27 with TRBJ2-3; 7 bases map to TRBD1. The germline V gene encodes CDR1 MNHEY and CDR2 SMNVEV (reference sequence). The CDR3 spans 16 residues. Unmatched junction bases numbered 9, after V lost 0 bases and J lost 6 bases. The chain's CDR3 is CASSLSRDRAKDTQYF. CDR3 DNA: TGTGCCAGCAGTTTATCCCGCGACAGGGCGAAGGATACGCAGTATTTT.

The chain has TRBV5-1 and TRBJ2-5; 7 nucleotides line up with TRBD1. The CDR3 loop spans 13 amino acids. Trimming cost V 3 bases and J 1 base; bases outside gene matches: 0. Germline V gene lookup returns CDR1 SGHRS and CDR2 YFSETQ. The CDR3 DNA reads TGCGCCAGCAGCTCAGGGGGCCAAGAGACCCAGTACTTC. It specifies CASSSGGQETQYF. The full variable domain, its missing parts supplied by reference TRBV5-1 and TRBJ2-5, is KAGVTQTPRYLIKTRGQQVTLSCSPISGHRSVSWYQQTPGQGLQFLFEYFSETQRNKGNFPGRFSGRQFSNSRSEMNVSTLELGDSALYLCASSSGGQETQYFGPGTRLLVL.

The CDR3 DNA reads as TGCGCCAGCAGTGAGTCGATTCGCGGAGGTGAGCAGTTCTTC. It translates to CASSESIRGGEQFF. The chain carries TRBV10-2 and TRBJ2-1; D perhaps matches TRBD2 (5 bases). Germline V gene lookup returns CDR1 WSHSY and CDR2 SAAADI. V lost 0 bases to trimming and J lost 9 bases, with 12 bases between them. The length of the CDR3 is 14 residues.

The V and J genes are TRBV28 and TRBJ2-1; TRBD2 aligns across 8 bases. Germline trimming cut 6 bases from V and 6 bases from J; bases unmatched to any gene: 10. The length of the CDR3 is 15 residues. CDR1 and CDR2 (germline): MDHEN, SYDVKM. CDR3 coding DNA: TGTGCCAGCAGAACAAAGCGGGAGCTATTCAATGAGCAGTTCTTC. It yields the protein CASRTKRELFNEQFF.

The chain is built from TRBV6-6 and TRBJ2-2; D is possibly TRBD2 (6 bases). Trimming took off 4 bases at V and 6 bases at J, with 12 bases between the two ends. The CDR3 extends over 14 amino acids. CDR1 is MNHNY, CDR2 SVGAGI, per germline (reference sequence). The CDR3 region is CASSWAGQSGELFF. The CDR3, as DNA: TGTGCCAGCAGTTGGGCGGGGCAGTCCGGGGAGCTGTTTTTT.

V and J are TRBV11-2 and TRBJ1-1, with D hard to call. CDR1 SGHAT and CDR2 FQNNGV come from the germline V gene. The V end lost 5 bases, the J end lost 3 bases, and 16 bases lay between the germline ends. The CDR3 extends over 15 amino acids. CDR3 DNA sequence: TGTGCCAGCAGCCTGACGATGGGGTGGGACACTGAAGCTTTCTTT. Its protein is CASSLTMGWDTEAFF.

The rearrangement uses TRBV6-6 and TRBJ1-1; D gene unclear. CDR1 MNHNY and CDR2 SVGAGI come from the germline V gene (reference sequence). V lost 6 bases, J lost 7 bases, and 18 bases lay in between. There are 14 residues in the CDR3. CDR3 nucleotides: TGTGCCAGCAGCTCTACAGTTCCCCGGGGTGAAGCTTTCTTT. Encoded protein: CASSSTVPRGEAFF.

The genes are TRBV6-1 and TRBJ2-5; 7 nucleotides line up with TRBD1. The J call could be wrong; TRBJ2-7 is a better fit for the DNA end. This CDR3 region has 13 residues. The V gene's germline CDR1 is MNHNS and CDR2 SASEGT. CDR3 coding DNA: TGTGCCAGCAGTAGCAGGGGGTCCTACGAGCAGTACTTC. Amino acid sequence: CASSSRGSYEQYF.

About this clone itself: At the DNA level, this CDR3 is encoded by other sequences in the same sample as well. This chain connects TRBV20-1 to TRBJ2-1; D unresolved. V was shortened by 0 bases and J by 4 bases, with 1 base between the two germline ends. CDR3 size: 11 residues. Per germline, CDR1 DFQATT and CDR2 SNEGSKA (reference sequence). The CDR3 DNA is TGCAGTGCTAGAGAATACAATGAGCAGTTCTTC. Translation gives CSAREYNEQFF.

J is TRBJ2-2 and V is TRBV14; no firm D call. This CDR3 contains 17 residues. The V and J ends lost 4 bases and 2 bases respectively, with 17 bases between them. Per the germline V gene, CDR1 is SGHDN and CDR2 is FVKESK. The CDR3 sequence is CASSRLALSINTGELFF. CDR3 nucleotides: TGTGCCAGCAGCCGACTCGCGCTTTCGATTAACACCGGGGAGCTGTTTTTT.

This clone has more than one count but fewer than ten. The same CDR3 is also encoded by other DNA sequences in this sample. The genes are TRBV9 and TRBJ2-7, with D hard to call. Trimming took 0 bases from V and 0 from J, leaving 7 bases between them. Germline CDR1 is SGDLS and CDR2 is YYNGEE. CDR3 length equals 14 residues. The CDR3 DNA follows: TGTGCCAGCAGCGTAGATCATAGCTCCTACGAGCAGTACTTC. It translates to CASSVDHSSYEQYF.

The V call is TRBV6-4, the J call TRBJ2-3; D is undetermined. The V end lost 6 bases, the J end lost 5 bases, and 12 bases lay between the germline ends. The CDR3 is 13 amino acids. Germline V CDR1 and CDR2: MRHNA, SNTAGT. DNA for the CDR3: TGTGCCAGCAGCCCCTTCCACGGAGATACGCAGTATTTT. Residues: CASSPFHGDTQYF.

Notes on this clone: A much larger clone differs by one base, so this may be a read error. Other DNA sequences in the sample encode the same CDR3. The chain links TRBV7-6 to TRBJ2-1; maybe TRBD1 (5 bases). Germline-derived CDR1 and CDR2 are SGHVS and FNYEAQ. The V and J ends lost 1 base and 4 bases respectively, with 5 bases between them. This CDR3 is built from 13 residues. CDR3 DNA sequence: TGTGCCAGCAGCTTAGGACAGTACAATGAGCAGTTCTTC. This sequence encodes CASSLGQYNEQFF.